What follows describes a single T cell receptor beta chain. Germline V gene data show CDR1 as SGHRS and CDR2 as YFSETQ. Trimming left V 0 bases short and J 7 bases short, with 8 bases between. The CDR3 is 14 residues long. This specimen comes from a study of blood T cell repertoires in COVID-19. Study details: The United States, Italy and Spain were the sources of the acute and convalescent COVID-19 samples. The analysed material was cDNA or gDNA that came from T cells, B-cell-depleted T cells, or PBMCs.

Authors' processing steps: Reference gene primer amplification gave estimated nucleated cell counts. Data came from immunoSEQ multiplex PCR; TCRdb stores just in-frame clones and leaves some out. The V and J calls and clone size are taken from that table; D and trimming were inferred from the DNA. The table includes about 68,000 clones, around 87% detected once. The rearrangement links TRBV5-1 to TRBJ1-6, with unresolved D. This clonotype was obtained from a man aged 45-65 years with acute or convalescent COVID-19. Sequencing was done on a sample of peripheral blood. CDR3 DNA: TGCGCCAGCAGCTTGGGGCAGTCAAATTCACCCCTCCACTTT. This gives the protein CASSLGQSNSPLHF.